This T cell receptor beta chain was profiled in a study of quantifying T cell responses using KT2 cells. Study in general: RNA was reverse transcribed with TCR alpha and beta constant-region primers. Estimated efficiency of the T4 ligation step was above 8.5% under optimum conditions. The second PCR was a qPCR stopped at a predetermined fluorescence threshold. Study-level findings and limits: Very high KT2 spike-in numbers caused saturation in KT2 sequence detection.

Each cDNA got a UMI-containing oligo ligated at its 3' end. An equimolar mix of RC1.1 and RC1.2 primed the beta chain across TRBC1 and TRBC2. Starting with the second PCR, alpha and beta TCR chains went through separate processing. TCRdb ran MiXCR on the UMI-ligation and nested PCR reads and lists one entry per CDR3 protein. Among more than 55,000 distinct CDR3 sequences, about 12% were seen once, and the ten largest hold around 9.9%. This clonotype came up a few times. The antigen is unknown. Sequences were obtained from PBMCs spiked with cells of the T cell clone KT2. The sequence was collected from a human donor.

CDR3 amino acids: CASTQLRADTQYF. DNA for the CDR3: TGTGCCAGCACCCAGCTTCGAGCAGATACGCAGTATTTT. The V and J genes are TRBV7-6 and TRBJ2-3, with no clear D. Trimming cost V 7 bases and J 4 bases, with 12 bases left between them. The CDR3 is 13 amino acids. From germline, CDR1 is SGHVS and CDR2 FNYEAQ. Based on the CDR3 plus reference TRBV7-6 and TRBJ2-3, the full variable domain is GAGVSQSPRYKVTKRGQDVALRCDPISGHVSLYWYRQALGQGPEFLTYFNYEAQQDKSGLPNDRFSAERPEGSISTLTIQRTEQRDSAMYRCASTQLRADTQYFGPGTRLTVL.